The clone carrying this TCR beta chain was counted ten times or more. TCRdb re-analysed the 5' RACE reads in MiXCR, keeping a single row per CDR3 protein. The sample holds approximately 220,000 distinct CDR3 sequences, 6.5% to 9% seen once. The data originate from a study of identical twins. The CDR3 runs to 15 residues. J gave up 0 bases and V 4 bases, and 7 bases lay outside the gene matches. Looked up from germline, CDR1 is SGHKS and CDR2 is YYEKEE (reference sequence). A further study also used this sample, focusing on yellow fever vaccine responses in identical twins.

The V gene is TRBV5-5, the J gene TRBJ2-7; 7 nucleotides line up with TRBD1. Sequenced material: CD8+ T cells sorted from blood. This clonotype originated in a woman younger than 35 in good health. CDR3 protein: CASSNRDRGSYEQYF. Written as DNA, the CDR3 is TGTGCCAGCAGCAACCGGGACAGAGGCTCCTACGAGCAGTACTTC.